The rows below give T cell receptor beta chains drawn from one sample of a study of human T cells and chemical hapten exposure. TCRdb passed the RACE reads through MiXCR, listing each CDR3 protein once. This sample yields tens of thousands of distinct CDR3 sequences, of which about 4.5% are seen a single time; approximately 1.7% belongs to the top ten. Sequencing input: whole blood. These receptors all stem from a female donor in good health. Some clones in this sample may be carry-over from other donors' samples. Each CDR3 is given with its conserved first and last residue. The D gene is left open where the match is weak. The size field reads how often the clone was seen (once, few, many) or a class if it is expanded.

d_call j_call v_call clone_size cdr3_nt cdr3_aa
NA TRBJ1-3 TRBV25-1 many TGTGCCAGCAGTGAAGTGGGTTTTATGCCCGGGAGCTCTGGAAACACCATATATTTT CASSEVGFMPGSSGNTIYF
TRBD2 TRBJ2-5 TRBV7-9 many TGTGCCAGCAGCTCTCCACCGGGACTAGCTGAGACCCAGTACTTC CASSSPPGLAETQYF
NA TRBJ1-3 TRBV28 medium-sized TGTGCCAGCAGTCCATACCGGCTGACAGGTCCGTCTGGAAACACCATATATTTT CASSPYRLTGPSGNTIYF
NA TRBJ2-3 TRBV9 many TGTGCCAGCAGCGTGGAGGGTGGTGCGATTACCACAGATACGCAGTATTTT CASSVEGGAITTDTQYF
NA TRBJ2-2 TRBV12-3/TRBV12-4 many TGTGCCAGCAGTACTCAACCAACAGGGACCGGGGAGCTGTTTTTT CASSTQPTGTGELFF
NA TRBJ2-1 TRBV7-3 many TGTGCCAGCAGCTTATTGCCGGATGAGCAGTTCTTC CASSLLPDEQFF
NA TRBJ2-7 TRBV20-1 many TGCAGTGCTCTTCAGGGAAACGAATACGAGCAGTACTTC CSALQGNEYEQYF
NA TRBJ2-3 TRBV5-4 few TGTGCCAGCAGCCCCCCACGGACAGGCACAGATACGCAGTATTTT CASSPPRTGTDTQYF
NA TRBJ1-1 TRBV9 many TGTGCCAGCAGCGCCAGGGGCCTCACTGAAGCTTTCTTT CASSARGLTEAFF
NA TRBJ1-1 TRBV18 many TGTGCCAGCTCCTCAGACGGGAACACTGAAGCTTTCTTT CASSSDGNTEAFF
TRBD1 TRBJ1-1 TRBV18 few TGTGCCAGCTCACCACTGGGACAGGGAGTGAACACTGAAGCTTTCTTT CASSPLGQGVNTEAFF
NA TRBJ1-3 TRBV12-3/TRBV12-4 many TGTGCCAGCAGTTTGATCAGTTTTTTCTCTGGAAACACCATATATTTT CASSLISFFSGNTIYF
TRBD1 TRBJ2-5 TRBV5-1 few TGCGCCAGCAGCCTGACAGGGAACCAAGAGACCCAGTACTTC CASSLTGNQETQYF